The present TCR beta chain was sequenced within a study of radiation and T cells in renal cell carcinoma. The time point denotes: blood 4 weeks post-SBRT, at nephrectomy. Treatment reported: 15 Gy SBRT to primary tumor, nephrectomy 4 weeks later. Clear cell pathology was present in this patient's renal cell carcinoma. The assay was immunoSEQ multiplex PCR, and TCRdb's table has in-frame clones only and misses some. The sample consists of some 78,000 clones, roughly nine tenths of them appearing once. This clone was found once. Its antigen is unidentified. Study-level findings and limits: Pretreatment tumor biopsies were lacking, so baseline clonotypes are unknown.

Germline lookup yields CDR1 LGHNA and CDR2 YSLEER. Unmatched junction bases numbered 9, after V lost 4 bases and J lost 7 bases. The CDR3 length is 14 residues. The starting material was blood, obtained from a patient whose treatment included radiotherapy and nephrectomy. The V call is TRBV4-3, the J call TRBJ1-1, with TRBD1 identical over 7 bases. The receptor's source is a woman in her seventies with renal cell carcinoma. CDR3 sequence (DNA): TGCGCCAGCAGCCCGGGTTCGTGGGACAGTGAAGCTTTCTTT. Amino acids: CASSPGSWDSEAFF.